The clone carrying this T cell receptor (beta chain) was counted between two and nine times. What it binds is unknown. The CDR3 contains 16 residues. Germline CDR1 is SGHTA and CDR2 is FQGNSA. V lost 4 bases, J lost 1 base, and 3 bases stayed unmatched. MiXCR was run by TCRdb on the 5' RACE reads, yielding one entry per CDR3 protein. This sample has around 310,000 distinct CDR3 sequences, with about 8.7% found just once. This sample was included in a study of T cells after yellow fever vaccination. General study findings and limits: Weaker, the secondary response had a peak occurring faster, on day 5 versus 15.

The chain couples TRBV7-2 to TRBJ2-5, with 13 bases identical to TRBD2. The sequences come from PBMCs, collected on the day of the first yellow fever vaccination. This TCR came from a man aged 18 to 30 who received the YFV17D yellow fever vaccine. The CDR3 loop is CASSSGLAGIQETQYF. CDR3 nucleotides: TGTGCCAGCAGCTCGGGACTAGCGGGGATCCAAGAGACCCAGTACTTC.